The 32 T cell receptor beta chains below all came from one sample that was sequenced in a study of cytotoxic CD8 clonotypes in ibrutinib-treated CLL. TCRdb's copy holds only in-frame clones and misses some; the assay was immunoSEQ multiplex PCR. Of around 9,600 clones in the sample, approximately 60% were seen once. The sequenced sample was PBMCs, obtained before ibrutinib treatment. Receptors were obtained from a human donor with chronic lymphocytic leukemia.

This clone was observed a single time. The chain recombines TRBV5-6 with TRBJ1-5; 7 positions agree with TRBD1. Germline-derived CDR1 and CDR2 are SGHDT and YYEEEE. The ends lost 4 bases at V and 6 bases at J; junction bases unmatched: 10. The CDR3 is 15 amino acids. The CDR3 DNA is TGTGCCAGCAGCGCCCGGACAGGTCTGAGTCAGCCCCAGCATTTT. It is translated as CASSARTGLSQPQHF.

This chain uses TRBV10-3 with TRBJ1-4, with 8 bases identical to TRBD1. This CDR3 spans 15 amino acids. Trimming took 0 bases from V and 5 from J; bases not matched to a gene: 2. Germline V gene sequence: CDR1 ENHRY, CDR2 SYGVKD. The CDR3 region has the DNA TGTGCCATCAGTGAGTCCCAGGGGGCGAATGAAAAACTGTTTTTT. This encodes CAISESQGANEKLFF.

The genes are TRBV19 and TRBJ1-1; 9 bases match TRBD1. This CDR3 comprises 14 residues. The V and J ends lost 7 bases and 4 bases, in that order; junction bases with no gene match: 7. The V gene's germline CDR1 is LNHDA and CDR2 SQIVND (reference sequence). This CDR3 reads CASTLQGASTEAFF. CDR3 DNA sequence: TGTGCCAGTACCCTACAGGGGGCCTCCACTGAAGCTTTCTTT.

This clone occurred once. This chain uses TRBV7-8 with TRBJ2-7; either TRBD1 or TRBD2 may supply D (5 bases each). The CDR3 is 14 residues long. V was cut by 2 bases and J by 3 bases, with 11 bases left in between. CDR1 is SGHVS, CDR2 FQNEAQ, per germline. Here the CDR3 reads CASSLRDGNYEQYF. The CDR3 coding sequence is TGTGCCAGCAGCTTAAGGGACGGCAACTACGAGCAGTACTTC.

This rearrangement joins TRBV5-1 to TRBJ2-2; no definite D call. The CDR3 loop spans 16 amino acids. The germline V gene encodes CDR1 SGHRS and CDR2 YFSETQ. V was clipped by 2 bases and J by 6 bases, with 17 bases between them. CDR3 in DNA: TGCGCCAGCAGCTTCCTACTCCCCGGTGGATCCGGGGAGCTGTTTTTT. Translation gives CASSFLLPGGSGELFF.

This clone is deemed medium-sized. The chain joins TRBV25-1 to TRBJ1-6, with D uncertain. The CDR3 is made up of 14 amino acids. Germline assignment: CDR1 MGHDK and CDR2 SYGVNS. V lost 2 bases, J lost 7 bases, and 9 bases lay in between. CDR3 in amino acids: CASSERQVNSPLHF. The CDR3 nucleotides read TGTGCCAGCAGTGAAAGGCAGGTGAATTCACCCCTCCACTTT.

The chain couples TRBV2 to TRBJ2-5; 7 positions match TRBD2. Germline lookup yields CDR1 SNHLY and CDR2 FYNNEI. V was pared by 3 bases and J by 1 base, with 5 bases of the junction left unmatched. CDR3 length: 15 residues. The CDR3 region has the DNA TGTGCCAGCAGTGAGGGAGGGTTGGCCCAAGAGACCCAGTACTTC. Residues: CASSEGGLAQETQYF.

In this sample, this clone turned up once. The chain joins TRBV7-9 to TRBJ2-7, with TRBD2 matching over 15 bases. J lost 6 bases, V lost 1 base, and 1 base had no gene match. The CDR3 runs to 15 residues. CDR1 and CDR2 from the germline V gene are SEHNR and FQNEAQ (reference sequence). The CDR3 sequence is CASSLVGLAGGEQYF. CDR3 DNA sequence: TGTGCCAGCAGCTTAGTGGGACTAGCGGGAGGCGAGCAGTACTTC.

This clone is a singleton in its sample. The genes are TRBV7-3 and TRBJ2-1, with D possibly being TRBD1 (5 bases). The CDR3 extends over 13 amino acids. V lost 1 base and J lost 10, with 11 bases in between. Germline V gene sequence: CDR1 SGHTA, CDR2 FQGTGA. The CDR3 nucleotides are TGTGCCAGCAGCTTAAGAGGTACAGGAGAGCAGTTCTTC. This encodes CASSLRGTGEQFF.

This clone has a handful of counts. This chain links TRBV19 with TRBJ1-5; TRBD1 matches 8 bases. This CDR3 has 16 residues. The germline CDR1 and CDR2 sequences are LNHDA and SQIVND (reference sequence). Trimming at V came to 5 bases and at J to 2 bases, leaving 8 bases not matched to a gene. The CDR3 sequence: CASSQGADRGNQPQHF. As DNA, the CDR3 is TGTGCCAGTAGTCAAGGGGCGGACAGGGGCAATCAGCCCCAGCATTTT.

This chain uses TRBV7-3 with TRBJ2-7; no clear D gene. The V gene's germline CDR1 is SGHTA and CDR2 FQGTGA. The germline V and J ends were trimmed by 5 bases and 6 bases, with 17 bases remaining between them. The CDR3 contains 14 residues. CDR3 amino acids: CASSKYLSPVEQYF. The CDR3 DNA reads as TGTGCCAGCAGCAAATACTTAAGTCCGGTCGAGCAGTACTTC.

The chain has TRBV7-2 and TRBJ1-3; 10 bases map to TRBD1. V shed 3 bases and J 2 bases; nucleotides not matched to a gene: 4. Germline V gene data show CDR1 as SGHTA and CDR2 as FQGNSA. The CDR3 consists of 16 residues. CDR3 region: CASSFSGTGAGNTIYF. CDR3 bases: TGTGCCAGCAGCTTTTCCGGGACAGGGGCTGGAAACACCATATATTTT.

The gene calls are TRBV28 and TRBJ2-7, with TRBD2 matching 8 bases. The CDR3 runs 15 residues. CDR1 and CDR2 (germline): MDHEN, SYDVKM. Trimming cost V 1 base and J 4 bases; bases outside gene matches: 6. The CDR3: CASSLFSGGVYEQYF. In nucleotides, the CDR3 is TGTGCCAGCAGTTTATTCTCCGGGGGGGTTTACGAGCAGTACTTC.

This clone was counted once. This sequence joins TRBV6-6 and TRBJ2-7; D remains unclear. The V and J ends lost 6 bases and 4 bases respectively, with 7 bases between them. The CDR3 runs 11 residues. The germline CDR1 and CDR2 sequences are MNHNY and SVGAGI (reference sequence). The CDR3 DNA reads TGTGCCAGCAGCCAACTATACGAGCAGTACTTC. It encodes CASSQLYEQYF.

CDR3 in amino acids: CASSIRGQGGNIQYF. CDR3 DNA sequence: TGTGCCAGTAGTATCCGGGGACAGGGTGGAAACATTCAGTACTTC. The gene calls are TRBV19 and TRBJ2-4, with 9 bases that match TRBD1. The CDR3 spans 15 residues. CDR1 LNHDA and CDR2 SQIVND come from the germline V gene (reference sequence). J lost 6 bases, V lost 3 bases, and 6 bases had no gene match.

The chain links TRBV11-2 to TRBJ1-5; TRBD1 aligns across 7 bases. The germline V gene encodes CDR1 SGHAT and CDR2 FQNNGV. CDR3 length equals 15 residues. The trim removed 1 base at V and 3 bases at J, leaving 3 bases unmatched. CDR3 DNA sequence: TGTGCCAGCAGCTTAGGGGACAGATACAATCAGCCCCAGCATTTT. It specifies CASSLGDRYNQPQHF.

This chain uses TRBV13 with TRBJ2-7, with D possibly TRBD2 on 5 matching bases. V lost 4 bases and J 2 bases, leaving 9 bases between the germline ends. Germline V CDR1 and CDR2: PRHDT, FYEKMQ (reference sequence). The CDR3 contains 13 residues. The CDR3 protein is CASSSLGTYEQYF. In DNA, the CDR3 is TGTGCCAGCAGCTCCCTCGGGACCTACGAGCAGTACTTC.

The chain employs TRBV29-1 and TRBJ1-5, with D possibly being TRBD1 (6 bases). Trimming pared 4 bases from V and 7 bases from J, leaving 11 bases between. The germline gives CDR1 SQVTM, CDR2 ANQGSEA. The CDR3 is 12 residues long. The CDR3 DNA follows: TGCAGCGTTGGGACAGCCCGACAGCCCCAGCATTTT. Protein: CSVGTARQPQHF.

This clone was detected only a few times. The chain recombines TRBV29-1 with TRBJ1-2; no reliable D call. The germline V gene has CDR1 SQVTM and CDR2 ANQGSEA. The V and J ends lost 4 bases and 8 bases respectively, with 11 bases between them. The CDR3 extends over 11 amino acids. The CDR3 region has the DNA TGCAGCGTTGGGGAGGCGGACGGCTACACCTTC. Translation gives CSVGEADGYTF.

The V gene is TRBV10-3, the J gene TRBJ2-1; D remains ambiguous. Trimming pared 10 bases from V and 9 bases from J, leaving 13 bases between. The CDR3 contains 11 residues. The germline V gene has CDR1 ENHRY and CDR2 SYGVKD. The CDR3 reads CATQFVGEQFF. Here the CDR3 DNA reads TGTGCCACACAGTTTGTTGGTGAGCAGTTCTTC.

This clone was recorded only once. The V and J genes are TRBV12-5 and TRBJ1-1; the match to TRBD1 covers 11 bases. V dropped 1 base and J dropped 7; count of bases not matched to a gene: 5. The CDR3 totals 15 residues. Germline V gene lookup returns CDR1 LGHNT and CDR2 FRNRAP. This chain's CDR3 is CASGLGTGGYGEAFF. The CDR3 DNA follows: TGTGCTAGTGGTTTGGGGACAGGGGGCTATGGTGAAGCTTTCTTT.

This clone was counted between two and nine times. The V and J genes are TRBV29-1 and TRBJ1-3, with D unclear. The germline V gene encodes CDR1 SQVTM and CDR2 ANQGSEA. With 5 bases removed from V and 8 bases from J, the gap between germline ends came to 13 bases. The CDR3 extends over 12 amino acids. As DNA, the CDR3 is TGCAGCGTTTCGGTCGTTTCGGACACCATATATTTT. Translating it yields CSVSVVSDTIYF.

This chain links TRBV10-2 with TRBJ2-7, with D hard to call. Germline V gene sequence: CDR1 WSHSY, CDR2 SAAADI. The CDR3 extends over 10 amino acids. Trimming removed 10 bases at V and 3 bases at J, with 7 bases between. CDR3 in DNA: TGCGCCACCGGGCTCTACGAGCAGTACTTC. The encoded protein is CATGLYEQYF.

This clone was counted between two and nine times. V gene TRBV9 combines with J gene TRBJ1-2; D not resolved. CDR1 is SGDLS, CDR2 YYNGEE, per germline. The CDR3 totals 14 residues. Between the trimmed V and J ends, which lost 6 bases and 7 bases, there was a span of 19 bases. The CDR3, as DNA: TGTGCCAGCACGGCTTTTGTTGGGTCGAGTGGCTACACCTTC. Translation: CASTAFVGSSGYTF.

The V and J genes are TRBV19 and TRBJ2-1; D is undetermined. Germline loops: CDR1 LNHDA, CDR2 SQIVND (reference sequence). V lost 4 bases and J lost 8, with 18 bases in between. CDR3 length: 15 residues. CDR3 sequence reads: CASSTWNGLGDEQFF. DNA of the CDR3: TGTGCCAGTAGTACTTGGAATGGGTTAGGCGATGAGCAGTTCTTC.

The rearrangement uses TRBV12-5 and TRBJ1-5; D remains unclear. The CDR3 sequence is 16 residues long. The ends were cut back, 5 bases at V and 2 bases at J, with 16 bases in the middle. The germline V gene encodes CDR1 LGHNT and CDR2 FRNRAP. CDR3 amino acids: CASGPRLRSGNQPQHF. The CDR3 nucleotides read TGTGCTAGTGGTCCCAGACTGCGGAGTGGCAATCAGCCCCAGCATTTT. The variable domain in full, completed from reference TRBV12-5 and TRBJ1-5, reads DARVTQTPRHKVTEMGQEVTMRCQPILGHNTVFWYRQTMMQGLELLAYFRNRAPLDDSGMPKDRFSAEMPDATLATLKIQPSEPRDSAVYFCASGPRLRSGNQPQHFGDGTRLSIL.

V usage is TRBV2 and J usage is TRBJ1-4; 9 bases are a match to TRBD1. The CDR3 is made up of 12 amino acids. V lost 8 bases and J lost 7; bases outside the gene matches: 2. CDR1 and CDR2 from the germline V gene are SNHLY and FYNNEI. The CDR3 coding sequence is TGTGCCAGCGGGACAGGGACTGAAAAACTGTTTTTT. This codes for CASGTGTEKLFF.

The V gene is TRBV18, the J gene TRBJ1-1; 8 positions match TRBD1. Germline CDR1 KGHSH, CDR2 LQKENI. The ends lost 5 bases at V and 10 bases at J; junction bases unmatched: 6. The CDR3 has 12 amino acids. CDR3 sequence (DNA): TGTGCCAGCTCATGGACAGGGACAGGAGCTTTCTTT. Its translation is CASSWTGTGAFF.

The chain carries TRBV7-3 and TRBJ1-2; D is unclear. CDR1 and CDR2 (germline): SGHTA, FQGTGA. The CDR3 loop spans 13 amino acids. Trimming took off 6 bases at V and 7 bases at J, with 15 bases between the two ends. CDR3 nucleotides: TGTGCCAGCAGTACCGGGCCCCCGGCTGGCTACACCTTC. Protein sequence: CASSTGPPAGYTF.

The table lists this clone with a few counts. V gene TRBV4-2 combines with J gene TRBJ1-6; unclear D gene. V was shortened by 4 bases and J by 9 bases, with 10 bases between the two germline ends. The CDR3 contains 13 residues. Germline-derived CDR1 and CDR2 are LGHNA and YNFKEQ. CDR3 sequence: CASSLGERSPLHF. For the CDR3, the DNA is TGTGCCAGCAGCCTTGGTGAGCGTTCACCCCTCCACTTT.

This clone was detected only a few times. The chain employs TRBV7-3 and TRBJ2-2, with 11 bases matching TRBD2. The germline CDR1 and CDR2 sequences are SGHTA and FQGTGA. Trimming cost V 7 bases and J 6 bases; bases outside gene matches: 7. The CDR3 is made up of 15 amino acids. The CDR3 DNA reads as TGTGCCAGCACCGGTAGCGGGGGGGCCCCCGGGGAGCTGTTTTTT. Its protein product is CASTGSGGAPGELFF.

The CDR3 DNA follows: TGTGCCAGCAGAGCTTTAGCACAGGGCAAAGAGACCCAGTACTTC. Translated: CASRALAQGKETQYF. The chain joins TRBV6-1 to TRBJ2-5; D perhaps matches TRBD1 (6 bases). Germline assignment: CDR1 MNHNS and CDR2 SASEGT. V was cut by 6 bases and J by 3 bases, with 17 bases left in between. This CDR3 region has 15 residues.